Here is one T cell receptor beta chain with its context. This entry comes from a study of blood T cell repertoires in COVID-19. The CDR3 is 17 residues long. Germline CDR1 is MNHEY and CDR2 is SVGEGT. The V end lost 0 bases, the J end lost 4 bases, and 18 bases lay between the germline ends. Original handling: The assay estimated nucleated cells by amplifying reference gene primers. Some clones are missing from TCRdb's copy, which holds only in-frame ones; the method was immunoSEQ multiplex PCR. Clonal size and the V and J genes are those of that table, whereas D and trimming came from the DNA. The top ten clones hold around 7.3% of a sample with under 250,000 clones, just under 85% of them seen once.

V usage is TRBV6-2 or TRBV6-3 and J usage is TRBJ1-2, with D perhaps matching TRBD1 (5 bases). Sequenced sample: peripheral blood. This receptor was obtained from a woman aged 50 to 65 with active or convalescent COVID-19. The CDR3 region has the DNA TGTGCCAGCAGTTACTCGGCCGGTGACGGAGGGGTCTATGGCTACACCTTC. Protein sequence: CASSYSAGDGGVYGYTF.